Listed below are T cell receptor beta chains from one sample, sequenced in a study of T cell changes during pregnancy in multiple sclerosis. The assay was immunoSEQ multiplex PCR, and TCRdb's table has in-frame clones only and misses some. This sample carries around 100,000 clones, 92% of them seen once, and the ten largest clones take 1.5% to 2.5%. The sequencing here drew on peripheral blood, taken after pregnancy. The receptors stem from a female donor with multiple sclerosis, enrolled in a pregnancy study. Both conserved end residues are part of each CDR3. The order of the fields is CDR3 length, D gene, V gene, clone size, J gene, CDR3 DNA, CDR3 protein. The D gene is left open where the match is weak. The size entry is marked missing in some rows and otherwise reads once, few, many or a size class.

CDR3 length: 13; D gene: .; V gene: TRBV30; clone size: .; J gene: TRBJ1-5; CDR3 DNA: TGTGCCTGGAGTTCGGGGGTTAATCAGCCCCAGCATTTT; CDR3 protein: CAWSSGVNQPQHF
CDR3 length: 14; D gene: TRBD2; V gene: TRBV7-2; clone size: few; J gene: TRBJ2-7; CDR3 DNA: TGTGCCAGCAACATAGCGGGGAGCTTTGGGGAGCAGTACTTC; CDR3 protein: CASNIAGSFGEQYF
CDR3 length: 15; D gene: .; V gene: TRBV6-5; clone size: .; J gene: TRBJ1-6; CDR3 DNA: TGTGCCAGCAGTTACTCGGCCGGGAGTAATTCACCCCTCCACTTT; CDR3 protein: CASSYSAGSNSPLHF
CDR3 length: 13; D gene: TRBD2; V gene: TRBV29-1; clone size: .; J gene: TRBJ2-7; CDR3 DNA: TGCAGCGTTTCGGGACTAGTCTTCGACGAGCAGTACTTC; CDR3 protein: CSVSGLVFDEQYF
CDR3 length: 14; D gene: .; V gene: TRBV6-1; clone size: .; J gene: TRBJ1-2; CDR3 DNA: TGTGCCAGCAGCATAATGACAGTGGGCTATGGCTACACCTTC; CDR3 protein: CASSIMTVGYGYTF
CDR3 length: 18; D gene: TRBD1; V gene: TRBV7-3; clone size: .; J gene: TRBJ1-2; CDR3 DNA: TGTGCCAGCAGCTTATCCCCTCGGACAGGGGAAGATAACTATGGCTACACCTTC; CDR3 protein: CASSLSPRTGEDNYGYTF
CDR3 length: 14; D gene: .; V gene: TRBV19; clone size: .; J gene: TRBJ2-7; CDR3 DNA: TGTGCCAGTAGTATAGATAGAAAGTCCTACGAGCAGTACTTC; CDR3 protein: CASSIDRKSYEQYF
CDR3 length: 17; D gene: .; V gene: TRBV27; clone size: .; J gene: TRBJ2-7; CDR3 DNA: TGTGCCAGCAGTTTATCCACAGTGTCCACCCCTTCCTACGAGCAGTACTTC; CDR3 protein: CASSLSTVSTPSYEQYF
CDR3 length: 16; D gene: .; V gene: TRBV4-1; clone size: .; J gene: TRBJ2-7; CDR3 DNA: TGCGCCAGCAGCCAAGATTCACAGGGAGTGTCCTACGAGCAGTACTTC; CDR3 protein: CASSQDSQGVSYEQYF
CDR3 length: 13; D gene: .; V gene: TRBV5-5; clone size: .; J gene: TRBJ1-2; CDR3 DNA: TGTGCCAGCAGCTTAGAAGGGAGCTATGGCTACACCTTC; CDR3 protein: CASSLEGSYGYTF
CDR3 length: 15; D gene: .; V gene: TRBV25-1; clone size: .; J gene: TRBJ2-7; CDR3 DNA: TGTGCCAGCAGTGGAGGCGGGACAGACTCCTACGAGCAGTACTTC; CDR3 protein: CASSGGGTDSYEQYF
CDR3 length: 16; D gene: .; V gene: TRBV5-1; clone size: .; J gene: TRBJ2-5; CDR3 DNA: TGCGCCAGCAGCTTAACCAACACAGGGTTCCAAGAGACCCAGTACTTC; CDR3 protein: CASSLTNTGFQETQYF
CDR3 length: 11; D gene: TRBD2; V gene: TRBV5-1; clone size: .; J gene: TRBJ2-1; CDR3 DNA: TGCGCCAGCTCGGGGGGCAATGAGCAGTTCTTC; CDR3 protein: CASSGGNEQFF
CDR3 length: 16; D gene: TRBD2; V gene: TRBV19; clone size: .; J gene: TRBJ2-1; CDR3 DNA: TGTGCCAGTAGTATTCGGGGTGGGGGAGGGCCAAGTGAGCAGTTCTTC; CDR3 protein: CASSIRGGGGPSEQFF
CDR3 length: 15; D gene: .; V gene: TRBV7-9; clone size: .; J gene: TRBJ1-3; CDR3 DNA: TGTGCCAGCCTCCCACAGGGATCTGCTGGAAACACCATATATTTT; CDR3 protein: CASLPQGSAGNTIYF
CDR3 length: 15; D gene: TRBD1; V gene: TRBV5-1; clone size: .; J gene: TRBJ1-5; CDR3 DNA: TGCGCCAGCAGCTTGGCGGGACAGCGAAATCAGCCCCAGCATTTT; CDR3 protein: CASSLAGQRNQPQHF
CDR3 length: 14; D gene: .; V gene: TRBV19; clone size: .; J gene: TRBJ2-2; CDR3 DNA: TGTGCCAGTAGGAGGCAGGGGAACACCGGGGAGCTGTTTTTT; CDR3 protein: CASRRQGNTGELFF
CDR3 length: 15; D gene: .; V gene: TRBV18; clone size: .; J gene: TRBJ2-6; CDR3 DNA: TGTGCCAGCTCCCCCAACAGGGCTGGGGCCAACGTCCTGACTTTC; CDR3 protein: CASSPNRAGANVLTF
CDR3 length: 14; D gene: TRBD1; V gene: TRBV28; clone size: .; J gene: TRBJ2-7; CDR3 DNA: TGTGCCAGCAGTTTCCTTGGGACAGACTACGAGCAGTACTTC; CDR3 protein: CASSFLGTDYEQYF
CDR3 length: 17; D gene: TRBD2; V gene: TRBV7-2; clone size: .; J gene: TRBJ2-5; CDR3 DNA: TGTGCCAGCAGCCCCCAGGGACTAGCGGGGGGCGGGGAGACCCAGTACTTC; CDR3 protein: CASSPQGLAGGGETQYF
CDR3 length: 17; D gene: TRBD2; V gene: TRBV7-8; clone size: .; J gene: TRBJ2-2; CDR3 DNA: TGTGCCAGCAGCTTAGCGAGCGGGAGTATAAACACCGGGGAGCTGTTTTTT; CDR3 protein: CASSLASGSINTGELFF
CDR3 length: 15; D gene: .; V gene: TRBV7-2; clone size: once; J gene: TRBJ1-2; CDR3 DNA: TGTGCCAGCAGCTTAGTGGCCAGTTCCCAATATGGCTACACCTTC; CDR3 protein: CASSLVASSQYGYTF
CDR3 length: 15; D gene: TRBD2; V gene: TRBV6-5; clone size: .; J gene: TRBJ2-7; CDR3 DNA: TGTGCCAGCAGTTACGCCGGGACTAGCGGATACGAGCAGTACTTC; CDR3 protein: CASSYAGTSGYEQYF
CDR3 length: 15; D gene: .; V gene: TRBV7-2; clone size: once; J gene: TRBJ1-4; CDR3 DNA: TGTGCCAGCAGCTTTTTTAAGGAGGGAAAGGAAAAACTGTTTTTT; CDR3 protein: CASSFFKEGKEKLFF
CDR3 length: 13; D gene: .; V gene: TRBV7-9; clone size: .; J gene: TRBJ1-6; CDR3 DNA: TGTGCCAGCAGCTTTGGTCCGGGATCACCCCTCCACTTT; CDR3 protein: CASSFGPGSPLHF
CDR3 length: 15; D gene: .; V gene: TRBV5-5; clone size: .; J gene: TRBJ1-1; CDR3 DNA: TGTGCCAGCAGCTTGATCTGGCAACCTAACACTGAAGCTTTCTTT; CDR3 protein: CASSLIWQPNTEAFF
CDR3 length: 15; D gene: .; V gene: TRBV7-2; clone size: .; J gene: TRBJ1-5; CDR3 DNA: TGTGCCAGCAGCTTAGTGGTAGGGGACAATCAGCCCCAGCATTTT; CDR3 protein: CASSLVVGDNQPQHF
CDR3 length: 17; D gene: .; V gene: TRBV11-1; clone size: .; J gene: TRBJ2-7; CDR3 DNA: TGTGCCAGCAGCTTAATCGGCGGCGGGGCATTATCCTACGAGCAGTACTTC; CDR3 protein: CASSLIGGGALSYEQYF
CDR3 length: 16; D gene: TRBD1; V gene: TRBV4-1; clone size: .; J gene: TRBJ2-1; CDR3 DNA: TGCGCCAGCAGCCAGACCGGGACAGGGGCATACAATGAGCAGTTCTTC; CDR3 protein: CASSQTGTGAYNEQFF
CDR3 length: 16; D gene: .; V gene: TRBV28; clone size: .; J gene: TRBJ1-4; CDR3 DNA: TGTGCCAGCAGCCTAGATACAGGCTATTTTAATGAAAAACTGTTTTTT; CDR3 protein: CASSLDTGYFNEKLFF
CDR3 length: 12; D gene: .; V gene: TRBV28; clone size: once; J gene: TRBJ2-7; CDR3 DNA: TGTGCCAGCAGCCTTAATCTCTACGAGCAGTACTTC; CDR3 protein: CASSLNLYEQYF
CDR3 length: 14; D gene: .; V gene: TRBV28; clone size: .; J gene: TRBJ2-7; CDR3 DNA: TGTGCCAGCAGTTTAACTAGTCGGCTTTACGAGCAGTACTTC; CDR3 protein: CASSLTSRLYEQYF
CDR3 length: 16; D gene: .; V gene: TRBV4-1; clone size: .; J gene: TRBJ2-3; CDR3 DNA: TGCGCCAGCAGCCAAGATGGAGGAGAGGTGACAGATACGCAGTATTTT; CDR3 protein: CASSQDGGEVTDTQYF
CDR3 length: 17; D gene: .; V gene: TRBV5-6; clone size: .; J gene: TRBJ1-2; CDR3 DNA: TGTGCCAGCAGCACCCCCGTCGGGACCTCGGGGGGCTATGGCTACACCTTC; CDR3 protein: CASSTPVGTSGGYGYTF
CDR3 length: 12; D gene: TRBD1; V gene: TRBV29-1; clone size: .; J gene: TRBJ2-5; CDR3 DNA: TGCAGCGTTGGACAGGGAATAGAGACCCAGTACTTC; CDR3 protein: CSVGQGIETQYF
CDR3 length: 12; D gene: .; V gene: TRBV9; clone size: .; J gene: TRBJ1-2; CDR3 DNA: TGTGCCAGCAGACCTATCGGGAATGGCTACACCTTC; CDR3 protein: CASRPIGNGYTF
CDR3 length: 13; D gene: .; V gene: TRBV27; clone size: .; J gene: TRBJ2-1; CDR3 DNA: TGTGCCAGCAGTCAGACTCGCGTTTGGGAGCAGTTCTTC; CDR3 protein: CASSQTRVWEQFF
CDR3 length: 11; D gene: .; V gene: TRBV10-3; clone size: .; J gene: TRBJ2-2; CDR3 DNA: TGTGCCAACGGAGACGCCGGGGAGCTGTTTTTT; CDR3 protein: CANGDAGELFF
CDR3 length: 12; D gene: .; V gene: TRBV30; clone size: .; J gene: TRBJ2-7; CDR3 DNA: TGTGCCTGGAGACCAGGGGGGTACGAGCAGTACTTC; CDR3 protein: CAWRPGGYEQYF
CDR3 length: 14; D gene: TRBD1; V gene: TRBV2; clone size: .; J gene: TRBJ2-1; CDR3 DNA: TGTGCCAGCAGGGGGACAGTCTCCTACAATGAGCAGTTCTTC; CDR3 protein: CASRGTVSYNEQFF
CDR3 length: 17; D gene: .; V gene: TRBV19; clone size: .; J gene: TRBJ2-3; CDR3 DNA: TGTGCCAGTAGTATAGCCTTTGGGGGGAGAAGCACAGATACGCAGTATTTT; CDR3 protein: CASSIAFGGRSTDTQYF
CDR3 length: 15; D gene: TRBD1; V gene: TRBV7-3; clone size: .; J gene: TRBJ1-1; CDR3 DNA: TGTGCCAGCAGCTTAATCGGGACAGGGCGTACTGAAGCTTTCTTT; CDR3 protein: CASSLIGTGRTEAFF
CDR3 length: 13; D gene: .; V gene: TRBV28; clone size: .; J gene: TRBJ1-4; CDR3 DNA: TGTGCCAGCAGTTTAGGGGAGTCGAGTAAACTGTTTTTT; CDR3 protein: CASSLGESSKLFF
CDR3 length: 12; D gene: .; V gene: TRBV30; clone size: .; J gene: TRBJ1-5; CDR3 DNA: TGTGCCTGGAGATCGGGATCCCAGCCCCAGCATTTT; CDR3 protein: CAWRSGSQPQHF
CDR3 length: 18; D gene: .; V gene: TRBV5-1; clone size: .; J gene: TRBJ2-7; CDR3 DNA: TGCGCCAGCAGCTTGGTAGGAGCGGGCAGAAAGAGCTCCTACGAGCAGTACTTC; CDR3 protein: CASSLVGAGRKSSYEQYF
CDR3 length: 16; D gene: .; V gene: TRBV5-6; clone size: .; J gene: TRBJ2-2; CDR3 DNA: TGTGCCAGCAGCTTGGTATTGACGGGAGAGGTCGGGGAGCTGTTTTTT; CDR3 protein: CASSLVLTGEVGELFF
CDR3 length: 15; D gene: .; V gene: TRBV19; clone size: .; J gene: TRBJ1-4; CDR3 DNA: TGTGCCAGTAGTATTAACGACGGAGGAATGAAAAAACTGTTTTTT; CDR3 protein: CASSINDGGMKKLFF
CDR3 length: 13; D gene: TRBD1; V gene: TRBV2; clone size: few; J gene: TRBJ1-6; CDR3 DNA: TGTGCCAGCAACGGACAGGCGATCTCACCCCTCCACTTT; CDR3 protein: CASNGQAISPLHF
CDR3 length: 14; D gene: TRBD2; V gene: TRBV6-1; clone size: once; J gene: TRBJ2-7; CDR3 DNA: TGTGCCAGCAGTGGTAGACTAGCAGGCTACGAGCAGTACTTC; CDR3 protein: CASSGRLAGYEQYF
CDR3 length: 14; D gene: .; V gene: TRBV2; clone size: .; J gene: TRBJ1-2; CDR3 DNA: TGTGCCAGCAGTGAAGGAACAGGGCGTTTTGGCTACACCTTC; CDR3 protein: CASSEGTGRFGYTF
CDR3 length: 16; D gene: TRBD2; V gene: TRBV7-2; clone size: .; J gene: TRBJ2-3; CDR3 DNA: TGTGCCAGCAGCCTCCTCGGAGCGGGAGTGGCAGATACGCAGTATTTT; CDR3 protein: CASSLLGAGVADTQYF
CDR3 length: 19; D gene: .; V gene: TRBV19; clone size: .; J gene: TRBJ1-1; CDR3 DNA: TGTGCCAGTAGTATGGGTAGTGGGCATTGGCATCACAGGAACACTGAAGCTTTCTTT; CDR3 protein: CASSMGSGHWHHRNTEAFF
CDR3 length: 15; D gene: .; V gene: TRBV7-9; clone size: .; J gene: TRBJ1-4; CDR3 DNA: TGTGCCAGCAGCTCAGACAGAACAACTAATGAAAAACTGTTTTTT; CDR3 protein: CASSSDRTTNEKLFF
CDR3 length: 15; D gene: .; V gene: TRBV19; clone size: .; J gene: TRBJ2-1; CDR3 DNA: TGTGCCAGTAGTATGGTCACAGGACCATACAATGAGCAGTTCTTC; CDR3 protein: CASSMVTGPYNEQFF
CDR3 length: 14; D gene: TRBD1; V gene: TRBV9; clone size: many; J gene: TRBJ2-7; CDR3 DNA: TGTGCCAGCAGCGCCGGACAGGGGCTGTACGAGCAGTACTTC; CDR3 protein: CASSAGQGLYEQYF
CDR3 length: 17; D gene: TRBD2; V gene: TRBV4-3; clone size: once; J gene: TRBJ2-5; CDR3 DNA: TGCGCCAGCAGCCAAGGATCACACGCGGGGGGCTGGGAGACCCAGTACTTC; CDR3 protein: CASSQGSHAGGWETQYF
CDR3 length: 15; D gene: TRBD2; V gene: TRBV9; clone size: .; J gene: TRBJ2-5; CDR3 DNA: TGTGCCAGCAGCGTAGCTTCGGGGGGTCAAGAGACCCAGTACTTC; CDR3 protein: CASSVASGGQETQYF
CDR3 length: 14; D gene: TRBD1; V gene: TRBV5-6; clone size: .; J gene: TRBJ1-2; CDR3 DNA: TGTGCCAGCAGCCCAGGGACAGCAAACTATGGCTACACCTTC; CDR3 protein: CASSPGTANYGYTF
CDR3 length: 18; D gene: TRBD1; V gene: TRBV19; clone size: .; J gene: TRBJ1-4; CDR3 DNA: TGTGCCAGTAGTGCAGGGAGACAGGGGACGCCGACTAATGAAAAACTGTTTTTT; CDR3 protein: CASSAGRQGTPTNEKLFF
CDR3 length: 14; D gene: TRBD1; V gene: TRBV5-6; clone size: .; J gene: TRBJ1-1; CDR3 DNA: TGTGCCAGCAGCTCCGGACAGGGAGACACTGAAGCTTTCTTT; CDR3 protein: CASSSGQGDTEAFF